This paragraph covers one T cell receptor (beta chain) sequence. Its antigen is unidentified. The naive CD8 population came from CD45RO-negative cells selected for CCR7, without terminally differentiated effector memory CD45RA+ cells. The data stem from a study of shared clonotypes between healthy human individuals. The study, taken as a whole, reports: Sampling was confined to blood; repertoires within tissues likely differ. The represented genetic and exposure-history diversity was limited by the small number of donors.

The V end lost 1 base, the J end lost 0 bases, and 9 bases lay between the germline ends. The V gene's germline CDR1 is SGHDN and CDR2 FVKESK. CDR3 length equals 15 residues. Per the original data handling: ImmunoSEQ output lacked quality scores and full-length reads, limiting matched filtering. TCRdb's copy holds only in-frame clones and misses some; the assay was immunoSEQ multiplex PCR. V and J calls and clone size are those listed in that table; D and trimming were worked out from the DNA. The sample holds about 2.1 million clones; approximately 92% are singletons and the top ten take roughly 1.7%.

The chain combines TRBV14 with TRBJ1-2, with a tentative D call TRBD1 (5 bases). The sequencing input was naive CD8+ T cells from PBMCs. The origin of this receptor is a man between 18 and 29 years old in good health. Some clones in this sample may be carry-over from other donors' samples. The CDR3 region has the DNA TGTGCCAGCAGCCAAGGCGGACATGCTAACTATGGCTACACCTTC. Amino acid sequence: CASSQGGHANYGYTF.